The rows below give T cell receptor beta chains drawn from one sample of a study of blood T cell repertoires in COVID-19. Sequencing was performed with immunoSEQ multiplex PCR; in TCRdb, only in-frame clones are kept and a portion is missing. The repertoire holds some 180,000 clones, about nine tenths seen once, with about 20% in the top ten. Sequenced: peripheral blood. The source of these receptors is an older man with active or convalescent COVID-19. Each CDR3 is given without its conserved first and last residue. D genes are given only for firm matches.

j_call d_call v_call cdr3_aa
TRBJ1-5 TRBD1 TRBV4-3 ASSQVLVTGGNQPQH
TRBJ1-5 - TRBV19 ASSTERGNQPQH
TRBJ1-6 TRBD1 TRBV5-6 ASSLGDRGNNSPLH
TRBJ2-7 - TRBV10-1 ASSEHAGGEQY
TRBJ1-2 TRBD1 TRBV14 ASSSGTGGLNYGYT
TRBJ1-1 - TRBV5-1 ASSQGNTEAF
TRBJ1-1 - TRBV7-9 ASSPLGNTEAF
TRBJ1-6 - TRBV6-5 ASSPRRRGGSPLH
TRBJ1-2 - TRBV18 ASSHRQAVPNYGYT
TRBJ2-2 - TRBV18 ASSPDISGGELF
TRBJ2-7 - TRBV27 ASRRTVDNPYEQY
TRBJ2-2 TRBD1 TRBV4-3 ASSSEGDRGFHTGELF
TRBJ1-1 TRBD1 TRBV7-2 ASSRGTGNTEAF
TRBJ1-5 TRBD1 TRBV19 ASSSRTGLRDQPQH
TRBJ1-3 TRBD1 TRBV7-2 ASSPRTGGGNTIY
TRBJ2-1 TRBD2 TRBV6-6 ASRPGTRSYNEQF
TRBJ1-1 TRBD1 TRBV6-2/TRBV6-3 ASSTDRGAF
TRBJ2-1 TRBD2 TRBV19 ASRSVAGLSEQF
TRBJ2-6 - TRBV29-1 SVVRGSPGANVLT
TRBJ2-7 TRBD2 TRBV6-6 ASSNGGDYEQY
TRBJ1-2 - TRBV9 ASSVGQSYGYT
TRBJ2-1 TRBD2 TRBV7-2 ASTPRSGGSIEQF
TRBJ1-1 TRBD1 TRBV19 ASSPRTGTEAF
TRBJ2-2 - TRBV14 ASSQLGGSTGELF
TRBJ1-1 - TRBV6-5 ASTWGGTMNTEAF
TRBJ1-1 TRBD1 TRBV18 ASSQSGTGRSAEAF
TRBJ1-1 TRBD1 TRBV19 ASSARQGARLATEAF
TRBJ1-3 - TRBV7-2 ASSLQQSSGNTIY
TRBJ2-5 - TRBV6-2/TRBV6-3 ASSEGLVTQY
TRBJ2-3 - TRBV18 ASSPLGGGRTDTQY
TRBJ1-5 - TRBV6-2/TRBV6-3 ASGPTGVTGQPQH
TRBJ1-5 - TRBV18 ASSPPNQPQH
TRBJ1-6 - TRBV6-5 ASVGDTYNSPLH
TRBJ1-4 TRBD1 TRBV28 ASSLVDRDNEKLF
TRBJ1-1 - TRBV5-1 ASSPTGGIPEAF
TRBJ2-5 - TRBV25-1 ASSDPRDFRRQETQY